This TCR beta chain was recovered during a study of blood T cell repertoires in COVID-19 (TCRdb year 2020). Regarding the study in general: Samples covering the acute and convalescent phases of COVID-19 were provided by collaborators in the United States, Italy and Spain. The repertoires were released in a freely available public database intended as a resource for research on the immune response to SARS-CoV-2. The samples were drawn from the first 160 participants of the ongoing ImmuneRACE study and from more than 1,000 subjects provided by 6 global collaborators. Sample metadata almost always included a de-identified subject ID, COVID-19 status, age in years and sex. Subjects who had been exposed to COVID-19, were actively infected with it, or had recovered from it provided the deeply sampled blood TCRbeta repertoires that made up the dataset. Where available, HLA class I and class II types were taken from metadata supplied by the sample provider and were not determined by assay-based typing. The prospective study material was composed of cDNA or gDNA derived from T cells, B-cell-depleted T cells, or PBMCs. What the work shows at the level of the full study, not this receptor alone: How much clinical and demographic metadata was included differed by source and by participant, and the metadata was provided uncurated.

The sample holds a few counts of this clone. Its antigen is currently not known. Qualities for individual bases were not recorded, and no much larger clone is one base off. The collaborating institutions used their own protocols to collect whole blood in K2EDTA tubes. Collaborator samples were shipped for TCRbeta analysis as frozen whole blood, isolated PBMCs, or DNA extracted from either sample type. TCRbeta CDR3 regions were amplified from genomic DNA by means of the immunoSEQ Assay, a bias-controlled multiplex PCR. As for the authors' bioinformatics: Nucleated cell counts per sample were estimated from amplification of reference gene primers within the assay. To quantify the absolute abundance of each unique TCRbeta CDR3 rearrangement, sequence reads were collapsed and filtered. Productive Simpson clonality was computed per sample as the square root of Simpson's diversity index over productive rearrangements. What TCRdb holds here is the immuneACCESS table cut down to in-frame rearrangements. Part of the clones is not present; checked against another copy, under half of the missing clones reflect an unresolved V gene, and the others are unexplained. The DNA gave D and trimming, while V, J and clone size come from that table. A total of approximately 400,000 clones appear in this sample, over 65% of them only once. Of the sample, around 1% is held by the ten largest clones.

The CDR3 spans 14 residues, from the cysteine through the phenylalanine. The DNA shown is the 42-base CDR3, in frame from base 1. The germline V gene specifies MGHRA as CDR1 and YSYEKL as CDR2. For this chain, trimming is 1 base at the V end and 12 bases at the J end, and the number of junction bases without a gene match is 11. The sample taken for sequencing was peripheral blood. This clonotype originated in a human donor with acute or convalescent COVID-19. The donor label of this sample is uncertain. The V gene is TRBV4-1 and the J gene is TRBJ1-1; 7 central bases correspond to TRBD1. The CDR3 sequence is CASSQVSGQKRTFF. The nucleotide sequence is TGCGCCAGCAGCCAAGTTTCGGGACAGAAGAGGACTTTCTTT.